This is a list of T cell receptor beta chains from one sample in a study of OX40 agonist ivuxolimab in advanced cancers. Method: immunoSEQ multiplex PCR; TCRdb's copy keeps in-frame clones and lacks some. The sample includes roughly 80,000 clones, 86% of them seen just once. Sequencing used CD4+ or CD8+ T cells sorted from blood, obtained in a trial of the OX40 agonist ivuxolimab. These receptor sequences come from an adult with an advanced solid tumor such as melanoma, head and neck, liver or kidney cancer. The CDR3 runs from the conserved cysteine through the conserved F or W. Each record gives: J gene, V gene, CDR3 protein.

J gene: TRBJ2-7; V gene: TRBV7-8; CDR3 protein: CASSLGTAYEQYF
J gene: TRBJ2-3; V gene: TRBV19; CDR3 protein: CASSITVNTDTQYF
J gene: TRBJ2-3; V gene: TRBV6-5; CDR3 protein: CASSTDFSDTQYF
J gene: TRBJ1-1; V gene: TRBV7-3; CDR3 protein: CASSSGQEFTEAFF
J gene: TRBJ2-3; V gene: TRBV7-3; CDR3 protein: CASSLQGIGTDTQYF
J gene: TRBJ1-4; V gene: TRBV28; CDR3 protein: CASSPPGPAGKLFF
J gene: TRBJ1-2; V gene: TRBV7-3; CDR3 protein: CASSQRAGYGYTF
J gene: TRBJ2-4; V gene: TRBV6-1; CDR3 protein: CASSEVQGDIQYF
J gene: TRBJ2-5; V gene: TRBV6-5; CDR3 protein: CASKDRVVETQYF
J gene: TRBJ1-4; V gene: TRBV28; CDR3 protein: CASSFREKLFF
J gene: TRBJ1-1; V gene: TRBV7-2; CDR3 protein: CASSSRRGTEAFF
J gene: TRBJ1-5; V gene: TRBV7-8; CDR3 protein: CASSLAGQSNQPQHF
J gene: TRBJ2-7; V gene: TRBV30; CDR3 protein: CAWNPNPRLEQYF
J gene: TRBJ1-1; V gene: TRBV21-1; CDR3 protein: CASSLGTAAFF
J gene: TRBJ1-2; V gene: TRBV6-6; CDR3 protein: CASSYFLRGYGYTF
J gene: TRBJ2-3; V gene: TRBV4-2; CDR3 protein: CASSQLGPTDTQYF
J gene: TRBJ2-5; V gene: TRBV25-1; CDR3 protein: CASSVLRGQGRETQYF
J gene: TRBJ2-3; V gene: TRBV11-2; CDR3 protein: CASSSGASRLDTQYF
J gene: TRBJ2-7; V gene: TRBV19; CDR3 protein: CASSMGWTSENEQYF
J gene: TRBJ2-3; V gene: TRBV5-1; CDR3 protein: CASSLPGSGNTDTQYF
J gene: TRBJ2-3; V gene: TRBV11-2; CDR3 protein: CASSLDRGAPTDTQYF
J gene: TRBJ1-1; V gene: TRBV6-6; CDR3 protein: CASRVGGGTEAFF
J gene: TRBJ2-7; V gene: TRBV18; CDR3 protein: CASSRTGLNEQYF
J gene: TRBJ2-7; V gene: TRBV27; CDR3 protein: CASSFTHNRPGGPYEQYF
J gene: TRBJ2-1; V gene: TRBV30; CDR3 protein: CAWDGPGQGLDEQFF
J gene: TRBJ1-1; V gene: TRBV27; CDR3 protein: CASSLLSPTGGRGTEAFF
J gene: TRBJ2-7; V gene: TRBV6-5; CDR3 protein: CASRGGRGLYEQYF
J gene: TRBJ1-5; V gene: TRBV19; CDR3 protein: CASSIRAGDSNQPQHF
J gene: TRBJ1-1; V gene: TRBV14; CDR3 protein: CASSQQVNTEAFF
J gene: TRBJ1-1; V gene: TRBV6-6; CDR3 protein: CASRLSGVYTEAFF
J gene: TRBJ1-1; V gene: TRBV6-5; CDR3 protein: CASRIGQGTGEAFF
J gene: TRBJ1-1; V gene: TRBV19; CDR3 protein: CASSYRRVDTEAFF
J gene: TRBJ1-3; V gene: TRBV7-8; CDR3 protein: CASSGGTSGNTIYF
J gene: TRBJ2-4; V gene: TRBV19; CDR3 protein: CASSINLAKNIQYF
J gene: TRBJ1-5; V gene: TRBV7-9; CDR3 protein: CASSLSENQPQHF
J gene: TRBJ2-3; V gene: TRBV5-1; CDR3 protein: CASSLAGQGRTDTQYF
J gene: TRBJ1-2; V gene: TRBV5-4; CDR3 protein: CASSLYRNNYGYTF
J gene: TRBJ2-7; V gene: TRBV6-1; CDR3 protein: CASSTSGRAGEQYF
J gene: TRBJ1-1; V gene: TRBV29-1; CDR3 protein: CSVAPSPGQGSRHTEAFF
J gene: TRBJ2-5; V gene: TRBV11-3; CDR3 protein: CASSLRGTGGETQYF
J gene: TRBJ2-7; V gene: TRBV5-6; CDR3 protein: CASSSRYEQYF
J gene: TRBJ2-5; V gene: TRBV5-1; CDR3 protein: CASSSSGDQETQYF
J gene: TRBJ2-7; V gene: TRBV6-5; CDR3 protein: CASSVGGSYEQYF
J gene: TRBJ1-5; V gene: TRBV19; CDR3 protein: CASSIAGTDYSNQPQHF
J gene: TRBJ2-3; V gene: TRBV7-2; CDR3 protein: CASSPTLDTQYF
J gene: TRBJ1-4; V gene: TRBV28; CDR3 protein: CASSFGGEGNEKLFF
J gene: TRBJ1-2; V gene: TRBV7-8; CDR3 protein: CASSLADLTGAGGYTF